This entry lists 32 T cell receptor beta chains sequenced from one sample in a study of T cells after yellow fever vaccination. TCRdb re-derived calls from the 5' RACE reads in MiXCR, one entry per CDR3 protein. This repertoire shows some 500,000 distinct CDR3 sequences, approximately 15% found once; its top ten account for about an eighth. The sample in question was PBMCs, obtained on the day of the yellow fever booster vaccination. The source of these receptors is a man under 40 who received the YFV17D yellow fever vaccine.

The V call is TRBV5-5, the J call TRBJ2-7; TRBD2 might be the D (6 bases). There are 16 residues in the CDR3. Germline assignment: CDR1 SGHKS and CDR2 YYEKEE (reference sequence). Trimming pared 0 bases from V and 2 bases from J, leaving 15 bases between. CDR3 DNA sequence: TGTGCCAGCAGCTTGGCCGGCCAGCGGGCAACCTACGAGCAGTACTTC. Protein sequence: CASSLAGQRATYEQYF.

This clonotype was seen only a few times. The chain is built from TRBV5-5 and TRBJ2-5; 8 bases align to TRBD2. The CDR3 has 17 residues. Germline CDR1 and CDR2: SGHKS and YYEKEE (reference sequence). V was pared by 2 bases and J by 2 bases, with 11 bases of the junction left unmatched. Here the CDR3 reads CASSFPQTSGGQETQYF. For the CDR3, the DNA is TGTGCCAGCAGCTTTCCCCAAACTAGCGGAGGTCAAGAGACCCAGTACTTC.

This clonotype has just a few counts. The chain joins TRBV7-3 to TRBJ2-2; D is unclear. Trimming pared 5 bases from V and 3 bases from J, leaving 10 bases between. Germline V gene data show CDR1 as SGHTA and CDR2 as FQGTGA. The CDR3 consists of 14 residues. The chain's CDR3 is CASSTSSYTGELFF. DNA for the CDR3: TGTGCCAGCAGCACCTCGTCTTACACCGGGGAGCTGTTTTTT.

About this clonotype: One end of the junction fails to match germline, which may point to a read error. V is TRBV11-2 and J is TRBJ2-7; D call uncertain. The CDR3 has 11 amino acids. Germline loops: CDR1 SGHAT, CDR2 FQNNGV. CDR3 DNA: TGTGCCAGCAGCTTTGGGCCTCCAGCGCTCTTC. Amino acids: CASSFGPPALF.

This clonotype was observed at least ten times. J is TRBJ2-5 and V is TRBV27, with TRBD2 identical over 8 bases. The CDR3 covers 14 residues. J was trimmed by 4 bases and V by 2 bases; bases with no gene match: 3. Germline V gene data show CDR1 as MNHEY and CDR2 as SMNVEV (reference sequence). Here the CDR3 reads CASSLAGGGETQYF. The CDR3 nucleotides are TGTGCCAGCAGTTTAGCGGGAGGAGGAGAGACCCAGTACTTC.

In the case of this clonotype: One end of the junction is discordant with germline, which a read error may explain. The chain combines TRBV2 with TRBJ2-2; 8 bases line up with TRBD2. There are 13 residues in the CDR3. CDR1 SNHLY and CDR2 FYNNEI come from the germline V gene. Written as DNA, the CDR3 is TGTGCCAGCAGTCCCGGACTAGCCCGAGGGGTGATTTTT. Encoded protein: CASSPGLARGVIF.

Remarks on this clonotype: A read error may produce the germline difference seen at one junction end. This chain uses TRBV29-1 with TRBJ2-2, with D maybe TRBD2 (5 bases). This CDR3 comprises 14 residues. CDR1 is SQVTM and CDR2 is ANQGSEA in the germline V gene. The CDR3 DNA is TGCAGCGTTTCCTCCGGCCACTACACCGGGGAGCAGTTTTTT. Translated: CSVSSGHYTGEQFF.

J is TRBJ2-3 and V is TRBV6-1; a possible D gene is TRBD1 (6 bases). The V gene lost 5 bases and the J gene lost 3 bases, with 15 bases spanning the gap. This CDR3 region has 15 residues. Germline-derived CDR1 and CDR2 are MNHNS and SASEGT. The CDR3 region is CASSNRGSMTDTQYF. The DNA of the CDR3 is TGTGCCAGCAGTAATAGGGGGAGTATGACAGATACGCAGTATTTT.

The rearrangement joins TRBV9 to TRBJ2-3; TRBD1 matches at 8 bases. Per the germline V gene, CDR1 is SGDLS and CDR2 is YYNGEE. The CDR3 is 15 residues long. J was trimmed by 2 bases and V by 3 bases; bases with no gene match: 5. CDR3 sequence: CASSARGLITDTQYF. DNA for the CDR3: TGTGCCAGCAGCGCCAGGGGGCTTATCACAGATACGCAGTATTTT.

This CDR3 is CASSPGLGSYNEQFF. CDR3 nucleotide sequence: TGTGCCAGCAGTCCCGGGTTGGGGTCCTACAATGAGCAGTTCTTC. The chain recombines TRBV7-2 with TRBJ2-1; D is uncertain. CDR3 length: 15 amino acids. Trimming left V 6 bases short and J 1 base short, with 13 bases between. Germline V gives CDR1 SGHTA, CDR2 FQGNSA.

The chain links TRBV4-2 to TRBJ2-2, with TRBD1 identical over 7 bases. The CDR3 has 16 residues. The germline V gene has CDR1 LGHNA and CDR2 YNFKEQ. The V segment lost 5 bases and the J segment 6 bases; nucleotides outside the gene matches: 12. The CDR3 here is CASSEGQPKAPGELFF. The CDR3 DNA sequence: TGTGCCAGCAGCGAGGGACAGCCAAAGGCTCCCGGGGAGCTGTTTTTT.

The chain carries TRBV27 and TRBJ2-5; D unclear. The V and J ends lost 5 bases and 1 base respectively, with 11 bases between them. Germline V gives CDR1 MNHEY, CDR2 SMNVEV (reference sequence). The CDR3 is made up of 14 amino acids. CDR3 bases: TGTGCCAGCAGTCTCAGACTGATCCAAGAGACCCAGTACTTC. Its protein product is CASSLRLIQETQYF.

The chain recombines TRBV5-1 with TRBJ2-3; 13 bases are a match to TRBD2. CDR1 SGHRS and CDR2 YFSETQ come from the germline V gene. J was trimmed by 4 bases and V by 7 bases; bases with no gene match: 3. The CDR3 totals 14 residues. CDR3 sequence reads: CASRTSGSPDTQYF. DNA of the CDR3: TGCGCCAGCCGGACTAGCGGGAGTCCAGATACGCAGTATTTT.

This clonotype has a handful of counts. The CDR3 loop is CATSRGTEETQYF. The CDR3 bases are TGTGCCACCAGCAGGGGGACAGAAGAGACCCAGTACTTC. The chain is built from TRBV15 and TRBJ2-5, with 7 bases aligning to TRBD1. CDR3 length equals 13 residues. J gave up 3 bases and V 3 bases, and 1 base lay outside the gene matches. Germline CDR1 is LNHNV and CDR2 is YYDKDF (reference sequence). Filled out from reference TRBV15 and TRBJ2-5, the complete variable domain reads DAMVIQNPRYQVTQFGKPVTLSCSQTLNHNVMYWYQQKSSQAPKLLFHYYDKDFNNEADTPDNFQSRRPNTSFCFLDIRSPGLGDTAMYLCATSRGTEETQYFGPGTRLLVL.

This clonotype has just a few counts. The J gene is TRBJ2-6, the V gene TRBV20-1, with D unresolved. The CDR3 runs to 14 residues. Between the trimmed V and J ends, which lost 5 bases and 1 base, there was a span of 9 bases. Germline CDR1 DFQATT, CDR2 SNEGSKA (reference sequence). The CDR3 DNA is TGCAGTGCTCTAAAGGGTTCTGGGGCCAACGTCCTGACTTTC. This translates into CSALKGSGANVLTF.

This clonotype was seen a few times. The gene calls are TRBV21-1 and TRBJ2-3; the table's D call, TRBD2, has no DNA check behind it. TRBV21-1 is a known pseudogene. The CDR3 is 18 amino acids. CDR3 residues: CASTNGQAGEGYADTQYF. The DNA for the CDR3 is TGTGCCAGCACCAATGGACAAGCGGGAGAGGGCTATGCGGATACGCAGTATTTT.

This rearrangement joins TRBV10-3 to TRBJ2-1; D is undetermined. Germline CDR1 reads ENHRY; CDR2 reads SYGVKD. The CDR3 runs to 16 residues. V was shortened by 6 bases and J by 0 bases, with 15 bases between the two germline ends. The CDR3 is CAISPGRLCSYNEQFF. The CDR3 DNA sequence: TGTGCCATCAGCCCCGGACGACTTTGCTCCTACAATGAGCAGTTCTTC.

The chain links TRBV2 to TRBJ2-3, with 7 bases lining up with TRBD2. The trim removed 2 bases at V and 2 bases at J, leaving 4 bases unmatched. Looked up from germline, CDR1 is SNHLY and CDR2 is FYNNEI. This CDR3 is 15 amino acids long. CDR3 coding DNA: TGTGCCAGCAGTGAAAGGAGCGGGGTCACAGATACGCAGTATTTT. The encoded protein is CASSERSGVTDTQYF.

The J gene is TRBJ2-1, the V gene TRBV29-1; TRBD1 aligns across 8 bases. The CDR3 runs 13 residues. CDR1 is SQVTM and CDR2 is ANQGSEA in the germline V gene. Losses at the gene ends were 7 bases for V and 6 bases for J; bases not matched to a gene: 8. The CDR3, as DNA: TGCAGCGGGGCCCAGGGGGCGCGCAATGAGCAGTTCTTC. This gives the protein CSGAQGARNEQFF.

This clonotype was seen a few times. The genes are TRBV30 and TRBJ1-1; D not certain. The CDR3 extends over 13 amino acids. V dropped 4 bases and J dropped 4 bases, with 13 bases sitting between them. Germline V gives CDR1 GTSNPN, CDR2 SVGIG (reference sequence). CDR3 in DNA: TGTGCCTGGACCCCCGGACCAGGCACTGAAGCTTTCTTT. This sequence encodes CAWTPGPGTEAFF.

The rearrangement joins TRBV6-2 or TRBV6-3 to TRBJ2-1; 12 nucleotides line up with TRBD1. Losses at the gene ends were 6 bases for V and 9 bases for J; bases not matched to a gene: 6. The CDR3 has 14 residues. Germline CDR1 and CDR2: MNHEY and SVGEGT. CDR3 protein: CASRTGTGGLEQFF. The CDR3, as DNA: TGTGCCAGCAGGACCGGGACAGGGGGCCTTGAGCAGTTCTTC.

This clonotype was counted a few times. The V gene is TRBV9, the J gene TRBJ1-1, with D perhaps TRBD1 (6 bases). CDR1 is SGDLS and CDR2 is YYNGEE in the germline V gene. The CDR3 is 15 amino acids. Trimming took 4 bases from V and 1 from J, leaving 14 bases between them. CDR3 nucleotide sequence: TGTGCCAGCAGCTCCACGACAGGAGCGAACACTGAAGCTTTCTTT. It translates to CASSSTTGANTEAFF.

A few counts support this clonotype. V is TRBV7-9 and J is TRBJ1-1; D not certain. Germline CDR1 SEHNR, CDR2 FQNEAQ (reference sequence). The CDR3 runs 12 residues. Deletions cut 5 bases from V and 7 bases from J, with 11 bases between. The CDR3 spells CASSPNGVEAFF. CDR3 nucleotide sequence: TGTGCCAGCAGCCCAAACGGGGTTGAAGCTTTCTTT.

This chain links TRBV5-1 with TRBJ2-2; D not resolved. V was trimmed by 0 bases and J by 7 bases, leaving 10 bases between them. CDR3 length: 14 residues. Germline assignment: CDR1 SGHRS and CDR2 YFSETQ. CDR3 sequence (DNA): TGCGCCAGCAGCTTGGGACAACGTAGCGGGGAGCTGTTTTTT. It codes for CASSLGQRSGELFF.

In its sample, this clonotype was seen a few times. The chain couples TRBV27 to TRBJ2-1; 11 bases are shared with TRBD2. Germline V gives CDR1 MNHEY, CDR2 SMNVEV (reference sequence). J gave up 3 bases and V 0 bases, and 4 bases lay outside the gene matches. The CDR3 extends over 17 amino acids. This CDR3 reads CASSLSNLAGGYNEQFF. In DNA, the CDR3 is TGTGCCAGCAGTTTATCGAACCTAGCGGGGGGCTACAATGAGCAGTTCTTC.

This clonotype appeared many times. The chain combines TRBV10-1 with TRBJ2-3, with D unclear. The CDR3 spans 13 residues. V dropped 4 bases and J dropped 5 bases, with 10 bases sitting between them. From germline, CDR1 is WNHNN and CDR2 SYGVQD (reference sequence). The CDR3 DNA reads as TGCGCCAGCAGTGCAACCCCCAGAGATACGCAGTATTTT. Translated, it gives CASSATPRDTQYF.

The chain couples TRBV14 to TRBJ1-2; perhaps TRBD1 as D (5 bases). The CDR3 sequence is 15 residues long. The germline V and J ends were trimmed by 0 bases and 4 bases, with 12 bases remaining between them. Germline CDR1 and CDR2: SGHDN and FVKESK. In DNA form, the CDR3 reads TGTGCCAGCAGCCAAGATTCGAGGGGCCCCTATGGCTACACCTTC. Encoded protein: CASSQDSRGPYGYTF.

The chain recombines TRBV12-3 or TRBV12-4 with TRBJ2-5, with 11 bases identical to TRBD2. The CDR3 spans 15 residues. The trim removed 3 bases at V and 5 bases at J, leaving 5 bases unmatched. CDR3 in amino acids: CASSLASGRSETQYF. The CDR3 nucleotides are TGTGCCAGCAGTTTGGCTAGCGGGAGGTCCGAGACCCAGTACTTC.

This clonotype was counted many times. The chain links TRBV29-1 to TRBJ2-2, with a tentative D call TRBD1 (5 bases). V gave up 6 bases and J gave up 7 bases, with 15 bases separating them. The CDR3 loop spans 13 amino acids. Germline lookup yields CDR1 SQVTM and CDR2 ANQGSEA. CDR3 bases: TGCAGCGTCCGGACCCAGGGTATCGGGGAGCTGTTTTTT. Protein product: CSVRTQGIGELFF.

The sample holds a few counts of this clonotype. J is TRBJ1-2 and V is TRBV7-9; no clear D. V lost 0 bases and J lost 14, with 13 bases in between. Germline assignment: CDR1 SEHNR and CDR2 FQNEAQ (reference sequence). The CDR3 covers 12 residues. The CDR3 DNA follows: TGTGCCAGCAGCTTAGCTGTCCTCCCGGAAACCTTC. Its translation is CASSLAVLPETF.

This clonotype was observed many times. The chain joins TRBV18 to TRBJ2-6, with 8 positions matching TRBD1. This CDR3 comprises 19 residues. The germline V gene encodes CDR1 KGHSH and CDR2 LQKENI. The V gene end was trimmed by 1 base and the J gene end by 2 bases; junction bases not matched to a gene: 10. In nucleotides, the CDR3 is TGTGCCAGCTCACCACGGACAGGGCAAAGGAGAACTGGGGCCAACGTCCTGACTTTC. Translation: CASSPRTGQRRTGANVLTF.

This clonotype was recorded a few times. The chain is built from TRBV7-2 and TRBJ2-5; 12 nucleotides match TRBD2. The CDR3 covers 15 residues. Germline loops: CDR1 SGHTA, CDR2 FQGNSA. Unmatched junction bases numbered 11, after V lost 6 bases and J lost 9 bases. This CDR3 is CASSRTSGAQGAQYF. Written as DNA, the CDR3 is TGTGCCAGCAGTAGGACTAGCGGGGCCCAGGGTGCCCAGTACTTC. The full variable domain, with the rest looked up from reference TRBV7-2 and TRBJ2-5, is GAGVSQSPSNKVTEKGKDVELRCDPISGHTALYWYRQSLGQGLEFLIYFQGNSAPDKSGLPSDRFSAERTGGSVSTLTIQRTQQEDSAVYLCASSRTSGAQGAQYFGPGTRLLVL.